This T cell receptor beta chain stems from a study of regulatory T cells in long-lasting Graves disease. Through Arm-PCR of CDR3 regions and iRepertoire HTBI primers, TCR beta libraries were built. In the original analysis: The identification of approximately 62 TRBV and 11 to 15 TRBJ segments was made across samples. Via MiXCR, TCRdb re-called the multiplex PCR reads, giving one row per CDR3 protein. TCRdb's processing, not the study's, gives the V and J calls here. The table shows about 200,000 distinct CDR3 sequences, with 15% to 20% occurring only once. The CDR3 covers 17 residues. In germline, CDR1 is SGDLS, CDR2 YYNGEE. The time point was: newly diagnosed GD, antithyroid drugs for less than 3 months. The TCR library was prepared using RNA isolated from PBMCs. An endocrinology department in Xi'an, China, supplied the patients. Worth noting for this clonotype: Being one base from a much bigger clone, this may be a read error.

The genes are TRBV9 and TRBJ2-5, with 7 bases identical to TRBD2. This TCR was sampled from a female donor with Graves disease. The sequencing used peripheral blood mononuclear cells (PBMCs), collected at new diagnosis, from a patient treated with antithyroid drugs. CDR3 in DNA: TGTGCCAGCAACGTAGGAATGGGGGGGGGTAGGAAAGAGACCCAGTACTTC. Its protein product is CASNVGMGGGRKETQYF.